These 31 T cell receptor beta chains came from one sample sequenced in a study of read filtering for tumor transcriptome and immune sequencing. From 400 to 450 ng of RNA, a library with molecular barcoded alpha/delta and beta/gamma adaptors was made. TCRdb re-called the reads with MiXCR, one entry per CDR3 protein. The table includes 45,000 to 55,000 distinct CDR3 sequences, less than 15% detected once. Material for sequencing was a population of CD138-negative cells sorted from bone marrow. These receptors were taken from a donor older than 35 with multiple myeloma.

V is TRBV20-1 and J is TRBJ2-7; 7 nucleotides agree with TRBD1. The germline V gene has CDR1 DFQATT and CDR2 SNEGSKA (reference sequence). CDR3 length: 13 amino acids. V was pared by 5 bases and J by 5 bases, with 9 bases of the junction left unmatched. Here the CDR3 DNA reads TGCAGTGCTCCTGGACAGGTCACGGACGAGCAGTACTTC. Protein: CSAPGQVTDEQYF.

This clonotype has at least ten counts. J is TRBJ2-7 and V is TRBV20-1, with 7 bases matching TRBD2. CDR1 DFQATT and CDR2 SNEGSKA come from the germline V gene (reference sequence). The CDR3 covers 12 residues. Unmatched junction bases numbered 5, after V lost 4 bases and J lost 5 bases. The CDR3 sequence is CSAILSGHEQYF. DNA for the CDR3: TGCAGTGCTATTCTTAGCGGGCACGAGCAGTACTTC.

This chain links TRBV4-1 with TRBJ2-7; D is possibly TRBD2 (6 bases). Germline V lookup: CDR1 MGHRA, CDR2 YSYEKL. V shed 3 bases and J shed 0 bases, with 18 bases lying between them. CDR3 size: 17 residues. The CDR3 nucleotides read TGCGCCAGCAGCCACCCGGGACGGCGGGGCCCCTCCTACGAGCAGTACTTC. Translated, it gives CASSHPGRRGPSYEQYF.

The gene calls are TRBV21-1 and TRBJ2-3; TRBD1 is the table's D call, not checked against the DNA. TRBV21-1 is noted as a pseudogene. This CDR3 spans 20 amino acids. Here the CDR3 reads CASSSSGNRGRDPRTDTQYF. CDR3 nucleotides: TGTGCCAGCAGCTCTAGCGGGAACAGGGGGCGCGATCCCCGCACAGATACGCAGTATTTT.

This clonotype came up many times. The V call is TRBV11-1, the J call TRBJ2-1; D gene unclear. CDR1 is SGHAT and CDR2 is FQDESV in the germline V gene (reference sequence). CDR3 length: 14 amino acids. Trimming shortened V by 3 bases and J by 6 bases, and 12 bases separated the two germline ends. The CDR3 sequence is CASSFPLDGNEQFF. As DNA, the CDR3 is TGTGCCAGCAGCTTCCCCCTGGATGGCAATGAGCAGTTCTTC.

This clonotype was seen repeatedly, ten times or more. The chain recombines TRBV18 with TRBJ2-1; TRBD2 matches at 11 bases. The CDR3 is made up of 16 amino acids. Germline V gives CDR1 KGHSH, CDR2 LQKENI. V shed 6 bases and J 5 bases; nucleotides not matched to a gene: 9. CDR3 in amino acids: CASSGLAGGLNNEQFF. The CDR3, as DNA: TGTGCCAGCTCCGGATTAGCGGGAGGGCTTAACAATGAGCAGTTCTTC.

This clonotype occurred many times. J is TRBJ2-1 and V is TRBV7-2, with a tentative D call TRBD1 (6 bases). CDR3 length equals 13 residues. CDR1 is SGHTA, CDR2 FQGNSA, per germline. V lost 4 bases and J 8 bases, leaving 12 bases between the germline ends. This chain's CDR3 is CASSSPGVHEQFF. The CDR3 DNA is TGTGCCAGCAGCTCCCCAGGGGTCCATGAGCAGTTCTTC.

This clonotype was seen many times. V and J are TRBV20-1 and TRBJ2-1; 13 bases are shared with TRBD2. CDR3 length: 17 residues. Germline CDR1 and CDR2: DFQATT and SNEGSKA (reference sequence). Trimming cost V 5 bases and J 2 bases; bases outside gene matches: 9. The CDR3 loop reads CSAWTTSGRAPYNEQFF. The CDR3 nucleotides are TGCAGTGCTTGGACTACTAGCGGGAGGGCCCCCTACAATGAGCAGTTCTTC.

This clonotype was seen many times. The chain joins TRBV12-3 or TRBV12-4 to TRBJ1-6; the D is unclear. The CDR3 runs 15 residues. V was trimmed by 5 bases and J by 0 bases, leaving 8 bases between them. The CDR3 region has the DNA TGTGCCAGCAGTAAGGAGAGCTCCTATAATTCACCCCTCCACTTT. It encodes CASSKESSYNSPLHF.

This clonotype was picked up many times. The chain couples TRBV29-1 to TRBJ1-1; the match to TRBD1 covers 9 bases. Germline assignment: CDR1 SQVTM and CDR2 ANQGSEA. This CDR3 has 12 residues. V lost 6 bases, J lost 6 bases, and 5 bases stayed unmatched. This chain's CDR3 is CSVLQGAPEAFF. CDR3 bases: TGCAGCGTGCTACAGGGGGCCCCTGAAGCTTTCTTT.

This clonotype was detected many times. The chain recombines TRBV11-3 with TRBJ2-1; D gene ambiguous. This CDR3 is 14 amino acids long. Germline CDR1 SGHNT, CDR2 YENEEA. V shed 5 bases and J shed 7 bases, with 15 bases lying between them. The CDR3 protein is CASSTHQARNEQFF. CDR3 sequence (DNA): TGTGCCAGCAGCACACACCAGGCCCGGAATGAGCAGTTCTTC.

This clonotype has a handful of counts. This sequence joins TRBV5-1 and TRBJ1-1; 7 nucleotides align to TRBD1. V was clipped by 4 bases and J by 1 base; unmatched bases: 7. The germline gives CDR1 SGHRS, CDR2 YFSETQ. This CDR3 region has 15 residues. DNA for the CDR3: TGCGCCAGCAGCAAAATACAGGGGTCGAACACTGAAGCTTTCTTT. Protein sequence: CASSKIQGSNTEAFF. Variable domain in full (rest from reference TRBV5-1 and TRBJ1-1): KAGVTQTPRYLIKTRGQQVTLSCSPISGHRSVSWYQQTPGQGLQFLFEYFSETQRNKGNFPGRFSGRQFSNSRSEMNVSTLELGDSALYLCASSKIQGSNTEAFFGQGTRLTVV.

This clonotype was detected many times. A read error may be the cause here, since a much bigger clone is one base away. The gene calls are TRBV7-8 and TRBJ2-1; tentative D call: TRBD2 (6 bases). This CDR3 is built from 18 residues. Germline CDR1 is SGHVS and CDR2 is FQNEAQ. For the CDR3, the DNA is TGTGCCAGCGGCTTGGGCGGCGGGATCCCCAGATCCTACAATGAGCAGTTCTTC. It encodes CASGLGGGIPRSYNEQFF.

By sample fraction, this clonotype is medium-sized. The chain recombines TRBV7-9 with TRBJ1-4; TRBD1 matches at 7 bases. Germline loops: CDR1 SEHNR, CDR2 FQNEAQ (reference sequence). This CDR3 has 16 amino acids. J lost 2 bases, V lost 4 bases, and 7 bases had no gene match. The chain's CDR3 is CASSSRGGQTNEKLFF. The CDR3 DNA reads TGTGCCAGCAGCTCTAGAGGGGGACAGACTAATGAAAAACTGTTTTTT.

A remark on this clonotype: A much bigger clone sits one base away, suggesting this may be a read error. The J gene is TRBJ2-2, the V gene TRBV30; possibly TRBD2 for D (5 bases). Germline V CDR1 and CDR2: GTSNPN, SVGIG (reference sequence). CDR3 size: 13 residues. CDR3 DNA: TGTGCCTGGAGTGTGAGGCGGGCCGGGGAGCTGCTTTTT. Translating gives CAWSVRRAGELLF.

In its sample, this clonotype was seen many times. The rearrangement uses TRBV7-9 and TRBJ2-1; 8 bases align to TRBD1. CDR1 and CDR2 (germline): SEHNR, FQNEAQ (reference sequence). This CDR3 is 15 amino acids long. V lost 3 bases, J lost 3 bases, and 4 bases stayed unmatched. The CDR3 sequence: CASSFPGQDYNEQFF. In DNA form, the CDR3 reads TGTGCCAGCAGCTTCCCGGGACAGGACTACAATGAGCAGTTCTTC.

There are many counts of this clonotype. This chain uses TRBV29-1 with TRBJ2-7; 10 bases map to TRBD1. CDR1 and CDR2 from the germline V gene are SQVTM and ANQGSEA. V gave up 0 bases and J gave up 3 bases; unmatched junction bases: 5. This CDR3 contains 15 residues. Here the CDR3 reads CSVEDPGQGYYEQYF. The CDR3 DNA is TGCAGCGTTGAAGATCCGGGACAGGGGTACTACGAGCAGTACTTC.

This clonotype was seen many times. The chain is built from TRBV20-1 and TRBJ2-5, with no clear D. The germline V gene has CDR1 DFQATT and CDR2 SNEGSKA (reference sequence). V lost 0 bases and J 3 bases, leaving 8 bases between the germline ends. CDR3 size: 13 residues. CDR3 DNA: TGCAGTGCTAGAGATATGGGTAAAGAGACCCAGTACTTC. Amino acids: CSARDMGKETQYF.

This clonotype has ten or more counts. The rearrangement uses TRBV5-4 and TRBJ2-5; 7 bases align to TRBD2. The CDR3 has 20 amino acids. Germline values: CDR1 SGHNT, CDR2 YYREEE (reference sequence). The J segment lost 3 bases and the V segment lost 0 bases, leaving 20 bases of the junction unmatched. The CDR3 nucleotides read TGTGCCAGCAGCTTGGTGGTAGCGACACCCGGGAGGATTGGTAAAGAGACCCAGTACTTC. Amino acids: CASSLVVATPGRIGKETQYF.

This sequence joins TRBV24-1 and TRBJ2-5; D is undetermined. CDR3 size: 15 residues. CDR1 KGHDR and CDR2 SFDVKD come from the germline V gene. V lost 3 bases, J lost 4 bases, and 14 bases lay in between. The CDR3 DNA follows: TGTGCCACCAGTGATAGCCACAGCCCCCGAGAGACCCAGTACTTC. It encodes CATSDSHSPRETQYF.

This clonotype occurred many times. The rearrangement links TRBV7-9 to TRBJ1-1, with 8 bases fitting TRBD1. This CDR3 is 17 amino acids long. The germline V gene encodes CDR1 SEHNR and CDR2 FQNEAQ (reference sequence). V was pared by 4 bases and J by 2 bases, with 12 bases of the junction left unmatched. In DNA, the CDR3 is TGTGCCAGCAGCTCAAGTGTGGGGGACAGGACTAACACTGAAGCTTTCTTT. Protein sequence: CASSSSVGDRTNTEAFF.

Remarks on this clonotype: A much larger clone lies a single base off, so this may be a read error. The chain uses TRBV7-9 and TRBJ1-1, with D possibly TRBD1 on 5 matching bases. CDR3 length equals 15 residues. Germline CDR1 SEHNR, CDR2 FQNEAQ (reference sequence). The CDR3 DNA is TGTGCCAGCAGCTCCACTCAGGGATACAACACTGAAGCTCTCTTT. This codes for CASSSTQGYNTEALF.

This clonotype has a count of ten or more. At one end the junction does not follow the germline gene, possibly because of a read error. The V and J genes are TRBV28 and TRBJ2-3, with 8 bases that match TRBD2. This CDR3 has 14 residues. The germline V gene has CDR1 MDHEN and CDR2 SYDVKM. The CDR3 sequence: CASGLAGHTDTQYF. CDR3 coding DNA: TGTGCCAGCGGTTTAGCGGGACACACAGATACGCAGTATTTT.

This clonotype has at least ten counts. This chain links TRBV2 with TRBJ1-4; D gene ambiguous. Trimming took 7 bases from V and 7 from J, leaving 13 bases between them. CDR3 size: 13 residues. The germline CDR1 and CDR2 sequences are SNHLY and FYNNEI. The CDR3 DNA follows: TGTGCCAGCAACAGACGCCGGGTTGAAAAACTGTTTTTT. This codes for CASNRRRVEKLFF.

Many counts were recorded for this clonotype. The chain combines TRBV6-5 with TRBJ1-5; 11 nucleotides align to TRBD1. CDR3 length equals 16 residues. The V segment lost 5 bases and the J segment 1 base; nucleotides outside the gene matches: 4. Germline V gives CDR1 MNHEY, CDR2 SVGAGI. CDR3 residues: CASSPRDRGSNQPQHF. CDR3 DNA: TGTGCCAGCAGTCCCCGGGACAGGGGGAGCAATCAGCCCCAGCATTTT.

This clonotype has ten or more counts. V and J are TRBV4-1 and TRBJ1-4; 7 bases line up with TRBD1. This CDR3 comprises 15 residues. Per the germline V gene, CDR1 is MGHRA and CDR2 is YSYEKL. V trimming: 0 bases; J trimming: 7 bases; junction bases outside the gene matches: 5. This chain's CDR3 is CASSQDGNRGEKLFF. CDR3 sequence (DNA): TGCGCCAGCAGCCAAGATGGCAACAGGGGTGAAAAACTGTTTTTT.

The sample holds many counts of this clonotype. CDR3 DNA: TGTGCCAGCAGCTTCAGCGGGCTTACCGGCTACACCTTC. Residues: CASSFSGLTGYTF. The chain employs TRBV7-2 and TRBJ1-2; D call uncertain. This CDR3 region has 13 residues. Trimming took 3 bases from V and 8 from J, leaving 13 bases between them. The germline gives CDR1 SGHTA, CDR2 FQGNSA.

The V call is TRBV5-4, the J call TRBJ2-7; the match to TRBD1 covers 8 bases. V lost 4 bases and J lost 6; bases outside the gene matches: 12. CDR1 SGHNT and CDR2 YYREEE come from the germline V gene (reference sequence). The CDR3 spans 15 residues. The CDR3 bases are TGTGCCAGCAGCCGCGGTAGCGGACAGGGCTCCGAGCAGTACTTC. Encoded protein: CASSRGSGQGSEQYF.

Comment on this clonotype: A far larger clone is off by one base, so a read error is likely. The CDR3 ends on some other residue instead of the conserved phenylalanine or tryptophan, so this is likely a read error. The V call is TRBV4-3, the J call TRBJ2-1, with D perhaps matching TRBD2 (6 bases). Germline CDR1 and CDR2: LGHNA and YSLEER. Trimming removed 5 bases from V and 5 bases from J, with 13 bases in between. The CDR3 spans 14 residues. Here the CDR3 DNA reads TGCGCCAGCAGCTTTAGCGGCACCAACAATGAGCAGTTCGTC. Its protein is CASSFSGTNNEQFV.

Details on this clonotype: Possible read error: a much larger clone is one base away. V gene TRBV6-2 or TRBV6-3 combines with J gene TRBJ1-5, with D possibly being TRBD1 (6 bases). The CDR3 loop spans 11 amino acids. The V gene's germline CDR1 is MNHEY and CDR2 SVGEGT. The chain's CDR3 is CASSGGQPQRF. The CDR3 DNA reads TGTGCCAGCAGCGGGGGCCAGCCCCAGCGTTTT.

Remarks on this clonotype: Without the conserved terminal phenylalanine or tryptophan, this CDR3 likely stems from a read error. The V and J genes are TRBV20-1 and TRBJ2-1; no reliable D call. CDR3 length: 17 residues. V lost 0 bases and J 3 bases, leaving 18 bases between the germline ends. Looked up from germline, CDR1 is DFQATT and CDR2 is SNEGSKA (reference sequence). CDR3 nucleotide sequence: TGCAGTGCTAGAGACCCGGTAAAGGCGAGAGACTACAATGAGCAGTTCTCC. Amino acids: CSARDPVKARDYNEQFS.